This T cell receptor (beta chain) was identified during a study of T cells after yellow fever vaccination. Germline V gene lookup returns CDR1 ENHRY and CDR2 SYGVKD. CDR3 size: 14 residues. V trimming: 6 bases; J trimming: 1 base; junction bases outside the gene matches: 2. A single record per CDR3 protein comes from TCRdb applying MiXCR to the 5' RACE reads. The sample yields just under 600,000 distinct CDR3 sequences, approximately 12% seen once. The V gene is TRBV10-3, the J gene TRBJ2-1; 8 bases are shared with TRBD2. The clonotype originates from a man younger than 40 who received the YFV17D yellow fever vaccine. The sample consisted of PBMCs, taken on the day of the yellow fever booster vaccination. This chain's CDR3 is CAIRERESYNEQFF. The DNA for the CDR3 is TGTGCCATCAGGGAGCGGGAGTCCTACAATGAGCAGTTCTTC.